This entry concerns a single TCR beta chain. Its antigen remains unknown. Its ends do not fully match the called genes, so a read error is possible. Clones were read by immunoSEQ multiplex PCR, and TCRdb kept only the in-frame ones, dropping some. The table lists over 2,500 clones, 80% to 90% of them singletons, with 18% in the top ten. The CDR3 runs 15 residues. The germline V gene encodes CDR1 MNHEY and CDR2 SVGAGI. This record comes from a study of brain metastases from non-small cell lung cancer. Study-wide results and limits: T-cell infiltration was lower in brain metastases than primaries (P < 0.001). Brain metastases shared most TCR repertoire with primaries, with sparse T cells. T-cell clones appeared expanded in less than 75% of brain metastases relative to matched primary tumors.

This rearrangement joins TRBV6-5 to TRBJ2-1; the match to TRBD2 covers 10 bases. The sample comprised primary lung tumor tissue. This receptor was identified in a donor over 35 with non-small cell lung cancer. CDR3 protein: CASSRLAGKYNEQFF. In DNA form, the CDR3 reads TGTGCCAGCAGTAGACTAGCGGGCAAATACAATGAGCAATTCTTC.